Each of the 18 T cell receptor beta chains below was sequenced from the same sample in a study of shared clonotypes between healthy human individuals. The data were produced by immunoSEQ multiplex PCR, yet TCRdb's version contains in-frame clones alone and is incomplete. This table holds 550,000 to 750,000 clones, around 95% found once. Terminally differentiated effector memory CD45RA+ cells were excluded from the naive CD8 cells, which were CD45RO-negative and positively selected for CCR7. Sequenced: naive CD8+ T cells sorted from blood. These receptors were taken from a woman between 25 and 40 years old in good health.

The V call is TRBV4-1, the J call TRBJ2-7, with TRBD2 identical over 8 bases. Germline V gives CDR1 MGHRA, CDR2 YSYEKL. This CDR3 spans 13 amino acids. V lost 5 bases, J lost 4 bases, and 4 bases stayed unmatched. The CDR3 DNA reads TGCGCCAGCAGCATTACGGGGGGGTACGAGCAGTACTTC. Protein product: CASSITGGYEQYF.

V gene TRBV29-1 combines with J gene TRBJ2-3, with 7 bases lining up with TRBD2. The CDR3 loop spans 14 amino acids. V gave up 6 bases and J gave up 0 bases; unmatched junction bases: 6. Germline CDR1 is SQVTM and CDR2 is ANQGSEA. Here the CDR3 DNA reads TGCAGCGTCGAACCAGCGGGGAGCACAGATACGCAGTATTTT. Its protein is CSVEPAGSTDTQYF.

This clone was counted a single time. CDR3 in DNA: TGTGCCAGCAGTGGGTGGGGAACGGGGTACGAGCAGTACTTC. This codes for CASSGWGTGYEQYF. The V gene is TRBV6-1, the J gene TRBJ2-7, with D possibly being TRBD2 (5 bases). With 4 bases removed from V and 4 bases from J, the gap between germline ends came to 14 bases. CDR1 and CDR2 (germline): MNHNS, SASEGT. The CDR3 runs 14 residues.

For the CDR3, the DNA is TGTGCCAGCAGACCGACTAAAGCTTACAATGAGCAGTTCTTC. Its protein is CASRPTKAYNEQFF. The chain recombines TRBV6-5 with TRBJ2-1, with TRBD2 as a possible D gene (5 bases). Germline assignment: CDR1 MNHEY and CDR2 SVGAGI. Trimming pared 6 bases from V and 4 bases from J, leaving 13 bases between. The CDR3 spans 14 residues.

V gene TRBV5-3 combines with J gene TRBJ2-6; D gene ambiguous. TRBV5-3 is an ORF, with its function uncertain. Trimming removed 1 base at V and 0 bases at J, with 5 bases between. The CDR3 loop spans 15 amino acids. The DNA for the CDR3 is TGTGCCAGAAGCTTGATCCGCTCTGGGGCCAACGTCCTGACTTTC. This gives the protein CARSLIRSGANVLTF.

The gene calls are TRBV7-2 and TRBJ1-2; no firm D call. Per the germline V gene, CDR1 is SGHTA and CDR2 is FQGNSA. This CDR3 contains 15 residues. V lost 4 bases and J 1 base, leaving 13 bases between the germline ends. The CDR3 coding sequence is TGTGCCAGCAGCTCTAGCCGGACGGGTAACTATGGCTACACCTTC. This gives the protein CASSSSRTGNYGYTF. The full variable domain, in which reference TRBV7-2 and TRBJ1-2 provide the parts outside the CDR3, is GAGVSQSPSNKVTEKGKDVELRCDPISGHTALYWYRQSLGQGLEFLIYFQGNSAPDKSGLPSDRFSAERTGGSVSTLTIQRTQQEDSAVYLCASSSSRTGNYGYTFGSGTRLTVV.

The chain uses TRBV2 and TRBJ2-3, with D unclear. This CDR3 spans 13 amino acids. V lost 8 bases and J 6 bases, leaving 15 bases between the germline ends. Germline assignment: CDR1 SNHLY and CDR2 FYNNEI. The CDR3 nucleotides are TGTGCCAGCGCCGGCGGCTTAGACGATACGCAGTATTTT. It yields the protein CASAGGLDDTQYF.

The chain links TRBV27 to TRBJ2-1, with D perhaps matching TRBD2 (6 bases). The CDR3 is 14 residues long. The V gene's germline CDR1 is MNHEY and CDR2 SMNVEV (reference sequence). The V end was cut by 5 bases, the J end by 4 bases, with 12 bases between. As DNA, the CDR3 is TGTGCCAGCAGTCCGGGACTCGCATACAATGAGCAGTTCTTC. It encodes CASSPGLAYNEQFF.

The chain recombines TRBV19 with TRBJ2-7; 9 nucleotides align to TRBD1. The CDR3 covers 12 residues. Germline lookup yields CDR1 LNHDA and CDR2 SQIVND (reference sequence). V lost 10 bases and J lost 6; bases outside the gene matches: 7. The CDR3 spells CATAGQGAEQYF. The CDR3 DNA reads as TGTGCCACCGCGGGACAGGGTGCCGAGCAGTACTTC.

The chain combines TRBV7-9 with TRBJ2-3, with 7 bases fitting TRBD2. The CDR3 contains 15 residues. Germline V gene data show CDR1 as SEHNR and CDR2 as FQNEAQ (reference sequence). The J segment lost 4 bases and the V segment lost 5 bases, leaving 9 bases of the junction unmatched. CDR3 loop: CASSGRREPPDTQYF. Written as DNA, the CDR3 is TGTGCCAGCAGCGGAAGGCGGGAGCCCCCAGATACGCAGTATTTT.

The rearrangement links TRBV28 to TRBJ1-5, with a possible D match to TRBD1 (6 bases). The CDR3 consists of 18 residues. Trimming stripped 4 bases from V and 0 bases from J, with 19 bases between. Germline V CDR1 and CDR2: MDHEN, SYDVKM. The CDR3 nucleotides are TGTGCCAGCAGTTCTCCATTTTTTGAGGGACATAGCAATCAGCCCCAGCATTTT. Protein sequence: CASSSPFFEGHSNQPQHF.

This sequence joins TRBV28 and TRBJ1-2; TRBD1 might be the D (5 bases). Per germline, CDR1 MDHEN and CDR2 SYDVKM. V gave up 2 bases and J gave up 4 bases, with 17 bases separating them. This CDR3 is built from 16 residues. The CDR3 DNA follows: TGTGCCAGCAGTTTACTGGCAGGGACGGGCGTCTATGGCTACACCTTC. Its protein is CASSLLAGTGVYGYTF.

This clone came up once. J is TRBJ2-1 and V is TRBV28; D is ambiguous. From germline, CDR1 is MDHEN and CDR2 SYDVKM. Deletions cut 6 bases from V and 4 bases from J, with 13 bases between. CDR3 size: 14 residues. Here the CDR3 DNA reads TGTGCCAGCAGCCCTACGGCTAGGTACAATGAGCAGTTCTTC. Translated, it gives CASSPTARYNEQFF.

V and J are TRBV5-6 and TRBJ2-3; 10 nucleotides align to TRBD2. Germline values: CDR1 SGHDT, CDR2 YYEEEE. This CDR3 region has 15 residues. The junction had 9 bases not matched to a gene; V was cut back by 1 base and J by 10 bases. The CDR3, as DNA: TGTGCCAGCAGCTTGAGCCTAGCGGGAGTCGGGTCGCAGTATTTT. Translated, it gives CASSLSLAGVGSQYF.

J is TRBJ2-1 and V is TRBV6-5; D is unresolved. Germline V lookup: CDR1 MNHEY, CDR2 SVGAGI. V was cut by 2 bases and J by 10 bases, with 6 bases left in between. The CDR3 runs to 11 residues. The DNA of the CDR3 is TGTGCCAGCAGTTACCGGCAGGAGCAGTTCTTC. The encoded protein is CASSYRQEQFF.

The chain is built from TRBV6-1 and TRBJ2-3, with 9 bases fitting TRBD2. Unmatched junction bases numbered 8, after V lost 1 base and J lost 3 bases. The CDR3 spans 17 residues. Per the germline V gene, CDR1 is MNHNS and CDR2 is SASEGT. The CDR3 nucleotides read TGTGCCAGCAGTGAAGAACAGCTAGCGGGATTAACAGATACGCAGTATTTT. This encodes CASSEEQLAGLTDTQYF.

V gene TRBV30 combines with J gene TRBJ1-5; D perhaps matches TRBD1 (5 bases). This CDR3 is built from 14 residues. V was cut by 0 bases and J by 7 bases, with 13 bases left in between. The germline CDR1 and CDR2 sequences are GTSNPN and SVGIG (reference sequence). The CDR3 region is CAWSVRGASQPQHF. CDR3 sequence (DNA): TGTGCCTGGAGTGTACGAGGGGCCTCCCAGCCCCAGCATTTT.

CDR3 sequence reads: CATGQGAPLGANVLTF. The DNA for the CDR3 is TGCGCCACAGGACAGGGGGCTCCTCTTGGGGCCAACGTCCTGACTTTC. The rearrangement joins TRBV23-1 to TRBJ2-6; 11 bases are a match to TRBD1. TRBV23-1 is labeled an ORF, and its function is uncertain. This CDR3 has 16 residues. V lost 10 bases to trimming and J lost 3 bases; unmatched junction nucleotides: 8.